This TCR beta chain derives from a study of T-cell memory formation after mild COVID-19. UMIs and sample barcodes were carried by the TCR alpha and TCR beta cDNA libraries that 5'RACE produced using constant-segment primers. TCRdb re-analysed the 5' RACE reads in MiXCR, keeping a single row per CDR3 protein. This repertoire shows about 400,000 distinct CDR3 sequences, 20% to 30% found once; its top ten account for around 8.7%. Trimming took off 1 base at V and 6 bases at J, with 7 bases between the two ends. The germline V gene has CDR1 LNHDA and CDR2 SQIVND (reference sequence). The CDR3 runs to 13 residues. The table lists this clonotype with a few counts.

The sample consisted of PBMCs or a T cell subset sorted from them (not recorded which). This TCR derives from an adult woman who had mild COVID-19 (a few samples of this study predate the infection). Cell type and time point are not known. The genes are TRBV19 and TRBJ1-5, with D unclear. The CDR3 coding sequence is TGTGCCAGTAGTATAGGGGGAGGTCAGCCCCAGCATTTT. It codes for CASSIGGGQPQHF.